A single sample is the source of the 32 T cell receptor beta chains below, sequenced in a study of blood T cell repertoires in COVID-19. Assay used: immunoSEQ multiplex PCR; TCRdb lists only in-frame clones, some missing. Of 120,000 or so clones in the sample, roughly four fifths were seen once. Sequencing was done on a sample of peripheral blood. Receptors were obtained from a man aged 55 to 70 with acute or convalescent COVID-19.

This rearrangement joins TRBV4-1 to TRBJ2-7, with TRBD2 matching 9 bases. The CDR3 has 18 residues. With V trimmed by 4 bases and J by 1 base, 14 bases remained unmatched. CDR1 is MGHRA, CDR2 YSYEKL, per germline. CDR3 protein: CASSRSGAGGPVSYEQYF. CDR3 in DNA: TGCGCCAGCAGCCGTTCTGGGGCGGGAGGGCCTGTTTCCTACGAGCAGTACTTC.

The genes are TRBV7-9 and TRBJ1-2; the match to TRBD1 covers 9 bases. V was clipped by 5 bases and J by 0 bases; unmatched bases: 7. CDR1 SEHNR and CDR2 FQNEAQ come from the germline V gene (reference sequence). CDR3 length equals 16 residues. The CDR3 coding sequence is TGTGCCAGCAGCCCCCCCGGGGACAGGGCTAACTATGGCTACACCTTC. It encodes CASSPPGDRANYGYTF.

The V call is TRBV2, the J call TRBJ1-5; the match to TRBD1 covers 7 bases. V trimming: 7 bases; J trimming: 0 bases; junction bases outside the gene matches: 6. Germline V gene data show CDR1 as SNHLY and CDR2 as FYNNEI. This CDR3 comprises 15 residues. The CDR3 sequence is CASKGQLDSNQPQHF. CDR3 nucleotides: TGTGCCAGCAAGGGACAGCTAGATAGCAATCAGCCCCAGCATTTT.

This clone was seen only once. The chain carries TRBV28 and TRBJ2-5; 11 positions match TRBD2. Looked up from germline, CDR1 is MDHEN and CDR2 is SYDVKM. The CDR3 has 13 residues. With 11 bases clipped from V and 5 bases from J, the junction kept 7 bases outside the gene matches. CDR3 residues: CAGGTSGMETQYF. The CDR3, as DNA: TGTGCCGGGGGGACTAGCGGAATGGAGACCCAGTACTTC.

This chain uses TRBV28 with TRBJ1-1, with D unresolved. Looked up from germline, CDR1 is MDHEN and CDR2 is SYDVKM. The V and J ends lost 7 bases and 4 bases respectively, with 10 bases between them. The CDR3 sequence is 12 residues long. For the CDR3, the DNA is TGTGCCAGCATCTTAGCGGGCACTGAAGCTTTCTTT. Its protein product is CASILAGTEAFF.

The chain joins TRBV24-1 to TRBJ2-5; D ambiguous. Germline values: CDR1 KGHDR, CDR2 SFDVKD. The CDR3 covers 13 residues. Trimming took off 4 bases at V and 5 bases at J, with 10 bases between the two ends. The CDR3 spells CATSESPRETQYF. In DNA form, the CDR3 reads TGTGCCACCAGTGAGTCACCCCGGGAGACCCAGTACTTC.

The chain joins TRBV11-2 to TRBJ1-5; unclear D gene. The V end lost 0 bases, the J end lost 4 bases, and 4 bases lay between the germline ends. CDR3 length equals 13 residues. Germline lookup yields CDR1 SGHAT and CDR2 FQNNGV. CDR3 region: CASSLDRNQPQHF. CDR3 coding DNA: TGTGCCAGCAGCTTAGACAGGAATCAGCCCCAGCATTTT. The complete variable domain, with remaining parts taken from reference TRBV11-2 and TRBJ1-5, reads EAGVAQSPRYKIIEKRQSVAFWCNPISGHATLYWYQQILGQGPKLLIQFQNNGVVDDSQLPKDRFSAERLKGVDSTLKIQPAKLEDSAVYLCASSLDRNQPQHFGDGTRLSIL.

This chain links TRBV6-6 with TRBJ2-6; TRBD1 matches 7 bases. The V gene end was trimmed by 6 bases and the J gene end by 0 bases; junction bases not matched to a gene: 2. Germline CDR1 MNHNY, CDR2 SVGAGI (reference sequence). CDR3 length equals 15 residues. DNA for the CDR3: TGTGCCAGCAGGGGGGACAGCTCTGGGGCCAACGTCCTGACTTTC. It encodes CASRGDSSGANVLTF.

The chain employs TRBV10-1 and TRBJ1-2; TRBD1 aligns across 7 bases. V was pared by 4 bases and J by 1 base, with 0 bases of the junction left unmatched. This CDR3 region has 13 residues. Germline V CDR1 and CDR2: WNHNN, SYGVQD (reference sequence). The CDR3 sequence is CASSAGGNYGYTF. The CDR3 bases are TGCGCCAGCAGTGCAGGGGGTAACTATGGCTACACCTTC.

This clone was observed a single time. The chain couples TRBV5-1 to TRBJ2-1; the match to TRBD1 covers 8 bases. V lost 7 bases, J lost 3 bases, and 6 bases stayed unmatched. The CDR3 is 14 residues long. Germline CDR1 SGHRS, CDR2 YFSETQ. The CDR3 DNA is TGCGCCAGCTCTACGGGACAGGACTACAATGAGCAGTTCTTC. This translates into CASSTGQDYNEQFF.

V usage is TRBV6-5 and J usage is TRBJ1-2; D remains ambiguous. The CDR3 is 14 residues long. V was cut by 2 bases and J by 1 base, with 8 bases left in between. From germline, CDR1 is MNHEY and CDR2 SVGAGI. The CDR3 protein is CASSYGLGNYGYTF. The CDR3 DNA sequence: TGTGCCAGCAGTTACGGGCTCGGTAACTATGGCTACACCTTC.

The chain uses TRBV7-9 and TRBJ2-5; 15 nucleotides agree with TRBD2. This CDR3 is 19 amino acids long. Germline CDR1 and CDR2: SEHNR and FQNEAQ (reference sequence). With 4 bases clipped from V and 2 bases from J, the junction kept 11 bases outside the gene matches. The CDR3 here is CASSSGGTSGRPWQETQYF. The CDR3 DNA reads TGTGCCAGCAGCTCAGGGGGGACTAGCGGGAGGCCTTGGCAAGAGACCCAGTACTTC.

The gene calls are TRBV5-6 and TRBJ1-3, with unresolved D. This CDR3 region has 13 residues. Germline V gene data show CDR1 as SGHDT and CDR2 as YYEEEE. With 4 bases removed from V and 0 bases from J, the gap between germline ends came to 5 bases. The DNA for the CDR3 is TGTGCCAGCAGCCGCGCCTCTGGAAACACCATATATTTT. Translated, it gives CASSRASGNTIYF.

This chain links TRBV20-1 with TRBJ1-3; 8 bases are shared with TRBD1. This CDR3 spans 14 amino acids. Germline V gene data show CDR1 as DFQATT and CDR2 as SNEGSKA (reference sequence). The trim removed 3 bases at V and 3 bases at J, leaving 4 bases unmatched. Here the CDR3 reads CSASTGGFGNTIYF. For the CDR3, the DNA is TGCAGTGCTAGTACAGGGGGATTTGGAAACACCATATATTTT.

This chain joins TRBV5-4 and TRBJ2-7; the D gene is possibly TRBD1 (5 bases). V lost 4 bases to trimming and J lost 5 bases, with 16 bases between them. There are 14 residues in the CDR3. Germline loops: CDR1 SGHNT, CDR2 YYREEE (reference sequence). DNA of the CDR3: TGTGCCAGCAGCCCGGAGTGGGGCCGCAACGAGCAGTACTTC. Protein product: CASSPEWGRNEQYF.

This chain uses TRBV6-5 with TRBJ2-7; D is perhaps TRBD2 (6 bases). The V end lost 6 bases, the J end lost 0 bases, and 12 bases lay between the germline ends. The CDR3 length is 14 residues. CDR1 MNHEY and CDR2 SVGAGI come from the germline V gene. The CDR3 nucleotides read TGTGCCAGCAGGCCCGGTAGCGGCTCCTACGAGCAGTACTTC. Its translation: CASRPGSGSYEQYF.

The chain employs TRBV6-1 and TRBJ1-1; D possibly corresponds to TRBD1 (5 bases). The CDR3 spans 15 residues. V gave up 3 bases and J gave up 3 bases, with 14 bases separating them. The germline CDR1 and CDR2 sequences are MNHNS and SASEGT. CDR3 amino acids: CASSDPGGRDTEAFF. CDR3 nucleotide sequence: TGTGCCAGCAGTGACCCCGGGGGTCGAGACACTGAAGCTTTCTTT.

This chain joins TRBV5-5 and TRBJ2-1; D possibly corresponds to TRBD2 (5 bases). Trimming removed 3 bases from V and 8 bases from J, with 15 bases in between. This CDR3 has 14 amino acids. CDR1 and CDR2 (germline): SGHKS, YYEKEE (reference sequence). DNA of the CDR3: TGTGCCAGCAGCTCGCTAACTAGACCGGATGAGCAGTTCTTC. Translation gives CASSSLTRPDEQFF.

CDR3 sequence reads: CASLTTPGGTYEQYF. The CDR3 bases are TGTGCCAGTCTGACCACCCCAGGGGGCACCTACGAGCAGTACTTC. V gene TRBV6-5 combines with J gene TRBJ2-7; 8 bases align to TRBD1. J lost 2 bases, V lost 9 bases, and 12 bases had no gene match. The CDR3 has 15 residues. Germline V gene lookup returns CDR1 MNHEY and CDR2 SVGAGI.

The rearrangement joins TRBV4-1 to TRBJ2-1; 10 bases match TRBD2. With V trimmed by 0 bases and J by 5 bases, 7 bases remained unmatched. The germline CDR1 and CDR2 sequences are MGHRA and YSYEKL. This CDR3 region has 17 residues. CDR3 in DNA: TGCGCCAGCAGCCAAGATCTGGGAGGACTAGCGGACAATGAGCAGTTCTTC. It codes for CASSQDLGGLADNEQFF.

V and J are TRBV10-3 and TRBJ1-5; D might be TRBD1 (5 bases). Trimming removed 2 bases from V and 11 bases from J, with 13 bases in between. The germline gives CDR1 ENHRY, CDR2 SYGVKD. This CDR3 has 13 amino acids. The CDR3 DNA sequence: TGTGCCATCAGTGAGGGGGCTCTCCTGGCCCAGCATTTT. It is translated as CAISEGALLAQHF.

The chain joins TRBV6-1 to TRBJ2-3; the match to TRBD2 covers 7 bases. This CDR3 region has 16 residues. V lost 2 bases and J lost 6; bases outside the gene matches: 11. The V gene's germline CDR1 is MNHNS and CDR2 SASEGT. The chain's CDR3 is CASSESAWGGMDTQYF. Written as DNA, the CDR3 is TGTGCCAGCAGTGAATCTGCGTGGGGGGGGATGGATACGCAGTATTTT.

The chain uses TRBV28 and TRBJ2-7; TRBD1 might be the D (6 bases). CDR1 and CDR2 from the germline V gene are MDHEN and SYDVKM. Trimming removed 5 bases from V and 8 bases from J, with 25 bases in between. The CDR3 loop spans 16 amino acids. Here the CDR3 DNA reads TGTGCCAGCAGTCCCCGCTCCTCTACAGGGCTAGGGAAGCAGTACTTC. Translating gives CASSPRSSTGLGKQYF.

This chain connects TRBV28 to TRBJ2-4; D perhaps matches TRBD2 (6 bases). Germline CDR1 reads MDHEN; CDR2 reads SYDVKM. CDR3 length: 15 amino acids. V was cut by 5 bases and J by 1 base, with 12 bases left in between. The CDR3 bases are TGTGCCAGCAGTCCCCCTGGGGGGGCCAAAAACATTCAGTACTTC. Its translation is CASSPPGGAKNIQYF.

The V gene is TRBV24-1, the J gene TRBJ2-3; weak D call: TRBD2 (5 bases). V shed 1 base and J shed 3 bases, with 13 bases lying between them. The CDR3 has 16 residues. Germline CDR1 is KGHDR and CDR2 is SFDVKD. CDR3 nucleotides: TGTGCCACCAGTGATTTTAGGTCAGCGGATACAGATACGCAGTATTTT. Encoded protein: CATSDFRSADTDTQYF.

The V and J genes are TRBV27 and TRBJ2-7; 9 nucleotides align to TRBD2. Trimming at V came to 8 bases and at J to 4 bases, leaving 15 bases not matched to a gene. The germline CDR1 and CDR2 sequences are MNHEY and SMNVEV (reference sequence). The CDR3 runs to 16 residues. CDR3 in amino acids: CASLPLWASGAYEQYF. The CDR3, as DNA: TGTGCCAGCCTCCCCCTCTGGGCTAGCGGGGCGTACGAGCAGTACTTC.

The chain recombines TRBV5-5 with TRBJ1-1, with D perhaps TRBD1 (6 bases). Trimming took off 4 bases at V and 0 bases at J, with 16 bases between the two ends. Germline CDR1 reads SGHKS; CDR2 reads YYEKEE (reference sequence). CDR3 length equals 16 residues. CDR3 protein: CASSPMGARLNTEAFF. CDR3 coding DNA: TGTGCCAGCAGCCCGATGGGGGCTCGTTTGAACACTGAAGCTTTCTTT.

This chain uses TRBV5-5 with TRBJ2-7; 7 bases map to TRBD1. The CDR3 runs to 15 residues. CDR1 is SGHKS, CDR2 YYEKEE, per germline (reference sequence). V lost 0 bases to trimming and J lost 0 bases; unmatched junction nucleotides: 3. CDR3 region: CASSLEQGPSYEQYF. CDR3 in DNA: TGTGCCAGCAGCTTGGAACAGGGGCCCTCCTACGAGCAGTACTTC.

The rearrangement joins TRBV4-2 to TRBJ2-7; 11 bases are a match to TRBD2. CDR1 and CDR2 from the germline V gene are LGHNA and YNFKEQ. J lost 1 base, V lost 3 bases, and 5 bases had no gene match. The CDR3 extends over 16 amino acids. The CDR3 DNA reads as TGTGCCAGCAGCCACTCCGGGACTAGCGGTTCCTACGAGCAGTACTTC. Its protein product is CASSHSGTSGSYEQYF.

The genes are TRBV7-2 and TRBJ2-1, with 11 bases that match TRBD2. This CDR3 has 16 amino acids. Unmatched junction bases numbered 6, after V lost 4 bases and J lost 4 bases. Germline assignment: CDR1 SGHTA and CDR2 FQGNSA. CDR3 protein: CASSSLGLAGYNEQFF. In DNA form, the CDR3 reads TGTGCCAGCAGCTCCTTAGGACTAGCGGGTTACAATGAGCAGTTCTTC.

The V call is TRBV3-1 (or the pseudogene TRBV3-2), the J call TRBJ2-3; the D gene is possibly TRBD1 (5 bases). V dropped 6 bases and J dropped 0 bases, with 7 bases sitting between them. The CDR3 is 13 amino acids. From germline, CDR1 is LGHDT and CDR2 YNNKEL (reference sequence). The CDR3 DNA sequence: TGTGCCAGCAGAGGGGCTAGCACAGATACGCAGTATTTT. Protein: CASRGASTDTQYF.

The CDR3 region is CAWRDGRNEQFF. CDR3 DNA: TGTGCCTGGAGAGACGGGAGAAATGAGCAGTTCTTC. This chain uses TRBV30 with TRBJ2-1; D may be TRBD2 (6 bases). This CDR3 has 12 amino acids. V was trimmed by 3 bases and J by 7 bases, leaving 10 bases between them. Germline V CDR1 and CDR2: GTSNPN, SVGIG (reference sequence).